The present T cell receptor (beta chain) was sequenced within a study of blood T cell repertoires in COVID-19. Study background: Samples representing acute and convalescent COVID-19 were sourced from the United States, Italy and Spain. T cells, B-cell-depleted T cells, or PBMCs provided the cDNA or gDNA that served as material.

Under the authors' procedure: Amplification from reference gene primers served as the basis for estimated nucleated cell counts. The assay was immunoSEQ multiplex PCR, and TCRdb's table has in-frame clones only and misses some. V, J and clone size are taken as reported in that table, and D and trimming were inferred from the DNA itself. The repertoire holds under 100,000 clones, with about 92% as singletons. The CDR3 extends over 13 amino acids. Germline lookup yields CDR1 SNHLY and CDR2 FYNNEI. The V segment lost 5 bases and the J segment 5 bases; nucleotides outside the gene matches: 5. The chain is built from TRBV2 and TRBJ2-5, with 7 bases matching TRBD1. The sequence derives from a woman in her sixties or seventies with active COVID-19. Sequences were obtained from peripheral blood. The CDR3 protein is CASSTRGRETQYF. The CDR3 nucleotides are TGTGCCAGCAGTACGAGGGGGCGGGAGACCCAGTACTTC.